This paragraph reports one TCR beta chain. The antigen is undetermined. Sequencing used cDNA as its template, made by extracting RNA and reverse transcribing it. Profiling relied on immunoSEQ multiplex PCR, and the TCRdb table lists in-frame clones only, not all of them. The sample records about 140,000 clones, 62% being singletons. This entry belongs to a study of CD8+ T cells in alopecia areata. Notes on the study in general: Researchers reported that TCR sharing among patients proved less clear than in mice, possibly HLA-linked.

This CDR3 spans 13 amino acids. From germline, CDR1 is MNHEY and CDR2 SMNVEV (reference sequence). V lost 5 bases to trimming and J lost 5 bases, with 12 bases between them. The clonotype originates from a human donor in good health. The chain links TRBV27 to TRBJ1-2; D is unclear. Material for sequencing was CD8+ T cells sorted from blood. For the CDR3, the DNA is TGTGCCAGCAGTACATACGGCGGGTATGGCTACACCTTC. It encodes CASSTYGGYGYTF.